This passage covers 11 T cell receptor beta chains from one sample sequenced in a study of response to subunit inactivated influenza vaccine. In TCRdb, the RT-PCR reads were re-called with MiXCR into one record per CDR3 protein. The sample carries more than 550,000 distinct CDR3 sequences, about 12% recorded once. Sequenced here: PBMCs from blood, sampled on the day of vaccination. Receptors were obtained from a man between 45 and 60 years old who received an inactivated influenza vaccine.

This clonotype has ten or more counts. In nucleotides, the CDR3 is TGCAGCGTTGAGGGGGACTACCGGTCGTTCTTC. This encodes CSVEGDYRSFF. The rearrangement links TRBV29-1 to TRBJ2-1, with 7 bases identical to TRBD2. Germline CDR1 and CDR2: SQVTM and ANQGSEA. V lost 3 bases and J lost 15; bases outside the gene matches: 8. The CDR3 contains 11 residues.

CDR3 sequence (DNA): TGTGCCAGTCGCCTATCCGGGACAGGGCCTATGAACACTGAAGCTTTCTTT. Translated, it gives CASRLSGTGPMNTEAFF. The rearrangement uses TRBV12-3 or TRBV12-4 and TRBJ1-1; 9 positions agree with TRBD1. This CDR3 region has 17 residues. J was trimmed by 0 bases and V by 9 bases; bases with no gene match: 14.

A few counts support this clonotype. DNA for the CDR3: TGCGCCAGCAGCTTAAGACAGGCTCACGAGCAGTACTTC. It is translated as CASSLRQAHEQYF. The J gene is TRBJ2-7, the V gene TRBV5-1, with D possibly matching TRBD1 (6 bases). The CDR3 totals 13 residues. V gave up 2 bases and J gave up 5 bases, with 11 bases separating them. CDR1 is SGHRS and CDR2 is YFSETQ in the germline V gene. Drawing the rest from reference TRBV5-1 and TRBJ2-7, the complete variable domain is KAGVTQTPRYLIKTRGQQVTLSCSPISGHRSVSWYQQTPGQGLQFLFEYFSETQRNKGNFPGRFSGRQFSNSRSEMNVSTLELGDSALYLCASSLRQAHEQYFGPGTRLTVT.

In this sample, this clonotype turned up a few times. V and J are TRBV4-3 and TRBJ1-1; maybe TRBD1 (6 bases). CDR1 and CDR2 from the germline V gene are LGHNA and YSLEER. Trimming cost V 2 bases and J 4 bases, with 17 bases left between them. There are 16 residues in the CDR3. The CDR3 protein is CASSQNGRGLATEAFF. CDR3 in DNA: TGCGCCAGCAGCCAAAATGGACGGGGGCTGGCCACTGAAGCTTTCTTT.

The CDR3 loop is CASSATGYGNTIYF. In DNA, the CDR3 is TGTGCCAGTAGTGCAACAGGGTACGGAAACACCATATATTTT. The chain combines TRBV19 with TRBJ1-3; D possibly corresponds to TRBD1 (6 bases). Germline CDR1 LNHDA, CDR2 SQIVND (reference sequence). CDR3 length: 14 residues. Between the trimmed V and J ends, which lost 5 bases and 4 bases, there was a span of 12 bases.

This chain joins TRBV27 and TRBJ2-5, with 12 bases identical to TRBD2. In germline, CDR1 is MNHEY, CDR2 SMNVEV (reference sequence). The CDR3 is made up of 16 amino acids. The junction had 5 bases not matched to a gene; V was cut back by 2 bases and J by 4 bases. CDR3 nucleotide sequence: TGTGCCAGCAGTTTAGGGACTAGCGGGCAAGGAGAGACCCAGTACTTC. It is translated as CASSLGTSGQGETQYF.

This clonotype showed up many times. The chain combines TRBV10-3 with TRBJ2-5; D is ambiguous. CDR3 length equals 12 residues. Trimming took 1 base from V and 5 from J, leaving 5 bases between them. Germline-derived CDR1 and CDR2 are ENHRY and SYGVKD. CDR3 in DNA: TGTGCCATCAGTGAGTTAGGGGAGACCCAGTACTTC. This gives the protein CAISELGETQYF.

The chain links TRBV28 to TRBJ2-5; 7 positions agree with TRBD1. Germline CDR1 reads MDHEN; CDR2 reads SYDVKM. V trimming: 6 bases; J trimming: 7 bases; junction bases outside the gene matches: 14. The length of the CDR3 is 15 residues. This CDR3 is CASSHFSGTAGTQYF. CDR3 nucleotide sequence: TGTGCCAGCAGCCATTTCTCGGGGACAGCCGGGACCCAGTACTTC. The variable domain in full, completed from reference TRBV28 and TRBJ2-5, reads DVKVTQSSRYLVKRTGEKVFLECVQDMDHENMFWYRQDPGLGLRLIYFSYDVKMKEKGDIPEGYSVSREKKERFSLILESASTNQTSMYLCASSHFSGTAGTQYFGPGTRLLVL.

CDR3 amino acids: CASSFGLPAQYF. The CDR3 DNA reads TGTGCCAGCAGCTTCGGATTACCGGCACAGTATTTT. The chain is built from TRBV7-2 and TRBJ2-3; no reliable D call. Between the trimmed V and J ends, which lost 3 bases and 12 bases, there was a span of 13 bases. CDR3 length: 12 amino acids. Germline V gene data show CDR1 as SGHTA and CDR2 as FQGNSA.

The CDR3 is CAWIRRGIMNTEAFF. Here the CDR3 DNA reads TGTGCCTGGATCAGGCGGGGGATTATGAACACTGAAGCTTTCTTT. The J gene is TRBJ1-1, the V gene TRBV30; TRBD1 is a possible D gene (5 bases). This CDR3 comprises 15 residues. CDR1 and CDR2 from the germline V gene are GTSNPN and SVGIG (reference sequence). Trimming shortened V by 4 bases and J by 0 bases, and 15 bases separated the two germline ends.

The CDR3 DNA reads as TGCAGTGCGCTAGAGATGGGTCTTCAGAAGGTATTCCACGAGCAGTACTTC. This encodes CSALEMGLQKVFHEQYF. The rearrangement links TRBV20-1 to TRBJ2-7; D call uncertain. The V and J ends lost 6 bases and 5 bases respectively, with 29 bases between them. This CDR3 is 17 amino acids long. Germline CDR1 and CDR2: DFQATT and SNEGSKA (reference sequence).